This T cell receptor beta chain comes out of a study of blood T cell repertoires in COVID-19. Study summary: T cells, B-cell-depleted T cells, or PBMCs supplied cDNA or gDNA.

Germline V lookup: CDR1 SNHLY, CDR2 FYNNEI. Trimming pared 3 bases from V and 1 base from J, leaving 7 bases between. CDR3 size: 14 residues. Produced via immunoSEQ multiplex PCR; TCRdb's table is partial and in-frame only. The sample holds fewer than 200,000 clones, 70% to 85% seen once. The sequenced material came from peripheral blood. This chain joins TRBV2 and TRBJ1-5; D not certain. This TCR was sampled from a human donor in a cohort sampled during active COVID-19. The CDR3 DNA is TGTGCCAGCAGTGAGGAGAACAGCAATCAGCCCCAGCATTTT. Translation: CASSEENSNQPQHF.